This paragraph reports one T cell receptor (beta chain). The antigen is undetermined. TCRdb called the 5' RACE reads again in MiXCR, with one record for every CDR3 protein. The profile covers 1.5 million to 2 million distinct CDR3 sequences, with roughly 35% appearing a single time and over 0.25% taken by the ten largest. The data were taken from a study of identical twins. Study-wide findings and caveats: Models underestimated out-of-frame TCR alpha sharing in monozygotic twins. Analyses of zero insertions could, in part, be confounded by invariant MAIT and iNKT cells. Insertions were fewer in abundant cord blood beta clonotypes, whereas memory repertoires showed none of this pattern.

Trimming took off 2 bases at V and 13 bases at J, with 18 bases between the two ends. CDR3 length: 14 residues. The TCR originated in a newborn girl in good health. The chain recombines TRBV12-3 or TRBV12-4 with TRBJ2-4; D possibly matches TRBD1 or TRBD2 (5 bases each). The sequenced sample consisted of cord blood. The chain's CDR3 is CASSLTPGARAQYF. The CDR3 coding sequence is TGTGCCAGCAGTTTAACTCCCGGGGCGAGGGCGCAGTACTTC.